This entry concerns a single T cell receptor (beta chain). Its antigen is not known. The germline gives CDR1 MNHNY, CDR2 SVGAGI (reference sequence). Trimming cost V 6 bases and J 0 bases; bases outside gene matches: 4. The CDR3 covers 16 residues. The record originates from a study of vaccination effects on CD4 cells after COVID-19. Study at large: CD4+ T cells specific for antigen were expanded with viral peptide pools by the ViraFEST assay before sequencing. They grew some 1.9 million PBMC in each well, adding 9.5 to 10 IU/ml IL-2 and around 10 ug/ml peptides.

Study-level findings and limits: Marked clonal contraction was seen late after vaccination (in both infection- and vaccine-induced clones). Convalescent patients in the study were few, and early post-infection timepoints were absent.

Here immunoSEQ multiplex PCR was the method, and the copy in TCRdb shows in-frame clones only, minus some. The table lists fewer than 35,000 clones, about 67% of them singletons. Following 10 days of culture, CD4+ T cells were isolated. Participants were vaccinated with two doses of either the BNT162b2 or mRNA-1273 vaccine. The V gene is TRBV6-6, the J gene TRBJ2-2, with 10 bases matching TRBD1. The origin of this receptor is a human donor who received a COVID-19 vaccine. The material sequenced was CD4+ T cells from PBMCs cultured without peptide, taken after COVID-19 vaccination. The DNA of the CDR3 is TGTGCCAGCAGCCCTGGACAGGGGGCGAACACCGGGGAGCTGTTTTTT. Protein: CASSPGQGANTGELFF.